The clone carrying this T cell receptor (beta chain) was seen a single time. Its antigen is not identified. The sample is drawn from a study of T cell responses to AZD1222 COVID-19 vaccine. Study-wide results and caveats: Across spike, vaccine-associated CD4 TCRs were found, dominant at 160-218 and 743-854. Repertoire collection took place solely once the T cell response had peaked. Epitopes outside B.1.351 and B.1.1.7 mutated regions reportedly drew nearly half of spike TCRs. Most donors were white British, females outnumbered males, and clonal diversity was possibly underestimated.

V was cut by 11 bases and J by 5 bases, with 13 bases left in between. This CDR3 contains 12 residues. Some clones are missing from TCRdb's copy, which holds only in-frame ones; the method was immunoSEQ multiplex PCR. The data contain 40,000 to 55,000 clones, roughly 91% of them seen just once; the ten biggest clones take up 37%. This receptor was taken from an adult who received the AZD1222 COVID-19 vaccine. The chain links TRBV12-3 or TRBV12-4 to TRBJ1-5; D possibly corresponds to TRBD1 (6 bases). The sequenced sample was peripheral blood, obtained 28 days after the second AZD1222 dose. CDR3 residues: CAVKRGDQPQHF. In nucleotides, the CDR3 is TGTGCCGTCAAAAGGGGGGATCAGCCCCAGCATTTT.